Given below is one T cell receptor beta chain in context. This entry comes from a study of monozygotic twins with inflammatory bowel disease. The V gene's germline CDR1 is SGHTA and CDR2 FQGNSA. The CDR3 spans 14 residues. TCRdb reanalyzed the 5' RACE reads and collapses them to one entry per CDR3 protein, without DNA. Its table records some 440,000 distinct CDR3 sequences. The sequence was obtained from a human donor with ulcerative colitis or Crohn's disease, or a healthy co-twin of an affected twin (not recorded which). The sample consisted of blood. V and J are TRBV7-2 and TRBJ2-1; TCRdb reports TRBD2, a call that lacks DNA to check it against. CDR3: CASSFGGRGIEQFF.